One and the same sample provided the 15 T cell receptor beta chains below, sequenced in a study of T cell repertoires in cytomegalovirus infection. TCRdb ran MiXCR on the reads and lists one entry per CDR3 protein. The repertoire holds 300,000 or so distinct CDR3 sequences, 20% to 30% seen once, with 10% to 15% in the top ten. Their cognate antigens are unknown. Sequenced material: cultured PBMCs, taken from culture after CMV antigen stimulation. The receptors were gathered from a human donor in good health (CMV status not recorded). Some clones in this sample may be carry-over from other donors' samples.

In this sample, this clonotype turned up many times. This chain joins TRBV12-3 or TRBV12-4 and TRBJ2-1, with a tentative D call TRBD2 (5 bases). Between the trimmed V and J ends, which lost 5 bases and 9 bases, there was a span of 26 bases. CDR3 length: 17 residues. As DNA, the CDR3 is TGTGCCAGCAGTCCCCCTACCGGGAATCCGATGGGTGGTGAGCAGTTCTTC. Protein product: CASSPPTGNPMGGEQFF.

This clonotype came up a few times. The V gene is TRBV20-1, the J gene TRBJ2-1, with D unclear. The germline CDR1 and CDR2 sequences are DFQATT and SNEGSKA (reference sequence). Deletions cut 5 bases from V and 5 bases from J, with 16 bases between. This CDR3 region has 14 residues. The CDR3 reads CSAPSALQHNEQFF. The DNA for the CDR3 is TGCAGTGCTCCAAGCGCGCTACAACACAATGAGCAGTTCTTC.

This clonotype was counted a few times. V usage is TRBV12-3 or TRBV12-4 and J usage is TRBJ1-1; 7 bases line up with TRBD1. There are 14 residues in the CDR3. Trimming at V came to 5 bases and at J to 4 bases, leaving 7 bases not matched to a gene. CDR3 region: CASSLQGQGTEAFF. Written as DNA, the CDR3 is TGTGCCAGCAGTCTACAGGGGCAAGGCACTGAAGCTTTCTTT.

The rearrangement joins TRBV4-1 to TRBJ1-1, with no clear D. The CDR3 runs to 12 residues. Trimming removed 0 bases at V and 7 bases at J, with 6 bases between. Germline V CDR1 and CDR2: MGHRA, YSYEKL. The CDR3 spells CASSQDPGEAFF. As DNA, the CDR3 is TGCGCCAGCAGCCAAGATCCAGGTGAAGCTTTCTTT.

This sequence joins TRBV28 and TRBJ2-7, with a weak D call TRBD1 (5 bases). The ends were cut back, 5 bases at V and 2 bases at J, with 13 bases in the middle. Germline CDR1 and CDR2: MDHEN and SYDVKM. The CDR3 consists of 14 residues. The CDR3, as DNA: TGTGCCAGCAGTCAGGGTCAACAGCCCTACGAGCAGTACTTC. This sequence encodes CASSQGQQPYEQYF.

The table lists this clonotype with a few counts. The rearrangement uses TRBV28 and TRBJ1-2, with TRBD1 matching 9 bases. After removal of 5 bases from V and 2 bases from J, the junction contained 6 bases not matched to a gene. Per the germline V gene, CDR1 is MDHEN and CDR2 is SYDVKM. CDR3 size: 15 residues. CDR3 in DNA: TGTGCCAGCAGTCCTACCGGGACAGGGAACTATGGCTACACCTTC. It specifies CASSPTGTGNYGYTF.

This clonotype was seen many times. The gene calls are TRBV7-9 and TRBJ2-5, with 9 bases aligning to TRBD2. V gave up 1 base and J gave up 4 bases; unmatched junction bases: 7. Germline CDR1 is SEHNR and CDR2 is FQNEAQ (reference sequence). The CDR3 spans 16 residues. CDR3 residues: CASSLVGLAGPETQYF. CDR3 bases: TGTGCCAGCAGCTTAGTAGGGCTAGCGGGACCAGAGACCCAGTACTTC.

This clonotype was detected ten times or more. The chain employs TRBV7-9 and TRBJ2-1; the match to TRBD2 covers 15 bases. V lost 8 bases and J lost 0; bases outside the gene matches: 8. Germline CDR1 reads SEHNR; CDR2 reads FQNEAQ (reference sequence). CDR3 length: 18 amino acids. CDR3 residues: CASRGLAGGRSSYNEQFF. The CDR3 coding sequence is TGTGCCAGCCGGGGACTAGCGGGAGGAAGGAGCTCCTACAATGAGCAGTTCTTC.

This sequence joins TRBV7-2 and TRBJ2-1; a possible D gene is TRBD2 (6 bases). Germline-derived CDR1 and CDR2 are SGHTA and FQGNSA. Trimming pared 0 bases from V and 4 bases from J, leaving 10 bases between. This CDR3 comprises 15 residues. For the CDR3, the DNA is TGTGCCAGCAGCTTAGCGGGGGGTCGGTACAATGAGCAGTTCTTC. It codes for CASSLAGGRYNEQFF.

The DNA for the CDR3 is TGTGCCAGCAGCTTAGGGACAGGGGTTTCATCGGGAGAGACCCAGTACTTC. Protein product: CASSLGTGVSSGETQYF. J is TRBJ2-5 and V is TRBV7-6; 9 bases are a match to TRBD1. In germline, CDR1 is SGHVS, CDR2 FNYEAQ. V was clipped by 1 base and J by 4 bases; unmatched bases: 10. The CDR3 is 17 amino acids.

V gene TRBV2 combines with J gene TRBJ1-3; D not resolved. Trimming removed 5 bases from V and 0 bases from J, with 11 bases in between. Germline CDR1 SNHLY, CDR2 FYNNEI. The CDR3 is made up of 15 amino acids. CDR3 in DNA: TGTGCCAGCAGTCAAGACTGGACCTCTGGAAACACCATATATTTT. It yields the protein CASSQDWTSGNTIYF. Together with reference TRBV2 and TRBJ1-3, the CDR3 gives the full variable domain: EPEVTQTPSHQVTQMGQEVILRCVPISNHLYFYWYRQILGQKVEFLVSFYNNEISEKSEIFDDQFSVERPDGSNFTLKIRSTKLEDSAMYFCASSQDWTSGNTIYFGEGSWLTVV.

This chain joins TRBV5-6 and TRBJ2-7; D may be TRBD1 (5 bases). Germline V gene data show CDR1 as SGHDT and CDR2 as YYEEEE. The CDR3 is 14 amino acids. The V end was cut by 0 bases, the J end by 2 bases, with 9 bases between. Here the CDR3 reads CASSLEGAPYEQYF. In DNA form, the CDR3 reads TGTGCCAGCAGCTTGGAAGGGGCGCCCTACGAGCAGTACTTC.

This clonotype was counted at least ten times. This sequence joins TRBV7-3 and TRBJ1-1; the match to TRBD1 covers 8 bases. Germline loops: CDR1 SGHTA, CDR2 FQGTGA. The CDR3 is made up of 14 amino acids. V shed 3 bases and J 2 bases; nucleotides not matched to a gene: 2. In DNA form, the CDR3 reads TGTGCCAGCAGCTTGGACAGGGATAACACTGAAGCTTTCTTT. Protein sequence: CASSLDRDNTEAFF.

This clonotype was seen a few times. The chain joins TRBV2 to TRBJ2-7, with 10 bases lining up with TRBD2. Germline V gives CDR1 SNHLY, CDR2 FYNNEI. The CDR3 loop spans 15 amino acids. The V segment lost 2 bases and the J segment 3 bases; nucleotides outside the gene matches: 4. CDR3 region: CASSEFLAGDYEQYF. The CDR3 DNA follows: TGTGCCAGCAGTGAATTCCTAGCGGGGGACTACGAGCAGTACTTC.

This chain connects TRBV11-2 to TRBJ1-4, with D unresolved. Germline V gene sequence: CDR1 SGHAT, CDR2 FQNNGV. The V and J ends lost 5 bases and 7 bases respectively, with 5 bases between them. The CDR3 runs to 11 residues. The CDR3 region has the DNA TGTGCCAGCAGCGCCATTGAAAAACTGTTTTTT. This translates into CASSAIEKLFF. Looking up the rest from reference TRBV11-2 and TRBJ1-4 gives the full variable domain: EAGVAQSPRYKIIEKRQSVAFWCNPISGHATLYWYQQILGQGPKLLIQFQNNGVVDDSQLPKDRFSAERLKGVDSTLKIQPAKLEDSAVYLCASSAIEKLFFGSGTQLSVL.